These 21 T cell receptor beta chains originate from one sample sequenced in a study of blood T cell repertoires in COVID-19. TCRdb keeps only in-frame clones here, not all; method: immunoSEQ multiplex PCR. The top ten hold approximately 2% of the sample, which has some 160,000 clones, around 82% seen once. The sequencing sample was made of peripheral blood. The receptor set was obtained from a woman of 80 years or more with acute or convalescent COVID-19.

The chain has TRBV6-6 and TRBJ2-2, with a weak D call TRBD1 (5 bases). The CDR3 sequence is 12 residues long. CDR1 and CDR2 (germline): MNHNY, SVGAGI (reference sequence). V was clipped by 6 bases and J by 5 bases, with 7 bases between them. The chain's CDR3 is CASRGQTGELFF. CDR3 bases: TGTGCCAGCAGGGGGCAGACCGGGGAGCTGTTTTTT.

This chain uses TRBV3-1 (or the pseudogene TRBV3-2) with TRBJ2-5; D is unclear. Germline-derived CDR1 and CDR2 are LGHDT and YNNKEL (reference sequence). Trimming stripped 1 base from V and 5 bases from J, with 11 bases between. This CDR3 region has 14 residues. CDR3 DNA sequence: TGTGCCAGCAGCCAAGGTTCAGGATGGGAGACCCAGTACTTC. Its protein product is CASSQGSGWETQYF.

The chain uses TRBV3-1 (or the pseudogene TRBV3-2) and TRBJ1-1; no clear D gene. The CDR3 extends over 14 amino acids. Germline values: CDR1 LGHDT, CDR2 YNNKEL (reference sequence). V lost 1 base to trimming and J lost 12 bases, with 18 bases between them. CDR3 in DNA: TGTGCCAGCAGCCAAGTTTCGGTCCGGGGAACCCCTTTCTTT. Translating it yields CASSQVSVRGTPFF.

The rearrangement joins TRBV12-3 or TRBV12-4 to TRBJ2-7; 9 nucleotides align to TRBD1. V was pared by 3 bases and J by 6 bases, with 3 bases of the junction left unmatched. There are 13 residues in the CDR3. The CDR3 DNA sequence: TGTGCCAGCAGTTTTGGACAGGGGCCCGAGCAGTACTTC. Encoded protein: CASSFGQGPEQYF.

The chain couples TRBV4-3 to TRBJ1-1; tentative D call: TRBD1 (5 bases). Germline CDR1 reads LGHNA; CDR2 reads YSLEER. V was cut by 3 bases and J by 8 bases, with 19 bases left in between. The CDR3 consists of 15 residues. CDR3 residues: CASSQGSDRTREAFF. The CDR3 nucleotides are TGCGCCAGCAGCCAGGGATCAGACAGAACCCGCGAAGCTTTCTTT.

This clone was counted between two and nine times. The CDR3 DNA reads TGTGCCAGCAGCTTAGCTCGACAGACACCTAGCTCCTACGAGCAGTACTTC. Protein product: CASSLARQTPSSYEQYF. The chain joins TRBV7-2 to TRBJ2-7; the D gene is possibly TRBD1 (5 bases). CDR3 size: 17 residues. Deletions cut 0 bases from V and 0 bases from J, with 15 bases between. CDR1 is SGHTA, CDR2 FQGNSA, per germline. The whole variable domain, filled in from reference TRBV7-2 and TRBJ2-7, reads GAGVSQSPSNKVTEKGKDVELRCDPISGHTALYWYRQSLGQGLEFLIYFQGNSAPDKSGLPSDRFSAERTGGSVSTLTIQRTQQEDSAVYLCASSLARQTPSSYEQYFGPGTRLTVT.

This clone was recorded a few times. Other DNA sequences within the sample encode an identical CDR3. This chain's CDR3 is CASSLQNQPQHF. The CDR3 DNA reads TGTGCCAGCAGCCTACAGAATCAGCCCCAGCATTTT. V is TRBV12-3 or TRBV12-4 and J is TRBJ1-5; D not resolved. V was pared by 6 bases and J by 4 bases, with 7 bases between. This CDR3 contains 12 residues.

In its sample, this clone was seen many times. This sequence joins TRBV20-1 and TRBJ1-2; D is possibly TRBD1 (5 bases). Germline assignment: CDR1 DFQATT and CDR2 SNEGSKA (reference sequence). Trimming took off 1 base at V and 8 bases at J, with 8 bases between the two ends. The CDR3 sequence is 11 residues long. CDR3 bases: TGCAGTGCTAGAGGTCCAGGGGGCTACACCTTC. Its protein is CSARGPGGYTF.

The V gene is TRBV6-5, the J gene TRBJ2-7, with D hard to call. The V end lost 6 bases, the J end lost 2 bases, and 11 bases lay between the germline ends. CDR3 size: 13 residues. Germline lookup yields CDR1 MNHEY and CDR2 SVGAGI. CDR3 bases: TGTGCCAGCAGACCGACAACAGCCTACGAGCAGTACTTC. It yields the protein CASRPTTAYEQYF.

This clone appeared a few times. The gene calls are TRBV6-6 and TRBJ1-5, with 9 bases aligning to TRBD1. CDR3 length: 14 residues. CDR1 MNHNY and CDR2 SVGAGI come from the germline V gene (reference sequence). J gave up 5 bases and V 5 bases, and 4 bases lay outside the gene matches. CDR3 sequence reads: CASSTGGAHQPQHF. The CDR3 nucleotides are TGTGCCAGCAGTACAGGGGGCGCCCATCAGCCCCAGCATTTT.

V and J are TRBV6-5 and TRBJ2-2, with TRBD2 as a possible D gene (6 bases). CDR1 is MNHEY and CDR2 is SVGAGI in the germline V gene. CDR3 length: 15 residues. V lost 4 bases and J 4 bases, leaving 13 bases between the germline ends. Written as DNA, the CDR3 is TGTGCCAGCAGTTCGGGACTCGAAAGCACCGGGGAGCTGTTTTTT. Translating gives CASSSGLESTGELFF.

The chain combines TRBV7-9 with TRBJ2-3; tentative D call: TRBD1 (6 bases). The CDR3 covers 14 residues. The germline gives CDR1 SEHNR, CDR2 FQNEAQ (reference sequence). Trimming cost V 4 bases and J 4 bases, with 12 bases left between them. CDR3 loop: CASSYYSGADTQYF. The DNA of the CDR3 is TGTGCCAGCAGCTATTATTCAGGGGCAGATACGCAGTATTTT.

The J gene is TRBJ2-6, the V gene TRBV2, with 10 bases fitting TRBD1. The CDR3 spans 17 residues. Losses at the gene ends were 5 bases for V and 0 bases for J; bases not matched to a gene: 4. Germline CDR1 reads SNHLY; CDR2 reads FYNNEI. DNA of the CDR3: TGTGCCAGCAGTAGGGACAGGGGAATCTCTGGGGCCAACGTCCTGACTTTC. Protein: CASSRDRGISGANVLTF.

This clone has more than one count but fewer than ten. This chain connects TRBV5-6 to TRBJ2-7, with TRBD2 matching over 12 bases. Per the germline V gene, CDR1 is SGHDT and CDR2 is YYEEEE. The CDR3 spans 18 residues. V dropped 0 bases and J dropped 5; count of bases not matched to a gene: 12. CDR3 sequence reads: CASSLGTSGVYGIDEQYF. As DNA, the CDR3 is TGTGCCAGCAGCTTGGGGACTAGCGGGGTCTACGGTATCGACGAGCAGTACTTC.

The J gene is TRBJ1-1, the V gene TRBV19; no definite D call. The CDR3 contains 14 residues. The V and J ends lost 5 bases and 0 bases respectively, with 10 bases between them. Germline V gene lookup returns CDR1 LNHDA and CDR2 SQIVND (reference sequence). The CDR3 sequence: CASSYEALNTEAFF. CDR3 nucleotides: TGTGCCAGTAGTTATGAGGCTTTGAACACTGAAGCTTTCTTT.

The rearrangement links TRBV14 to TRBJ1-4, with 7 nucleotides matching TRBD1. The V and J ends lost 5 bases and 8 bases, in that order; junction bases with no gene match: 5. Germline V lookup: CDR1 SGHDN, CDR2 FVKESK. This CDR3 contains 13 residues. The CDR3 nucleotides read TGTGCCAGCAGCGCCGGGACAGAGGAAAAACTGTTTTTT. Protein sequence: CASSAGTEEKLFF.

The gene calls are TRBV21-1 and TRBJ1-6. TRBV21-1 is a pseudogene. The CDR3 has 16 amino acids. Here the CDR3 reads CASSKGVEGDNSPLHF. CDR3 sequence (DNA): TGTGCCAGCAGCAAAGGAGTTGAAGGAGATAATTCACCCCTCCACTTT.

The rearrangement uses TRBV6-5 and TRBJ2-7; weak D call: TRBD1 (6 bases). V was trimmed by 7 bases and J by 6 bases, leaving 19 bases between them. CDR1 is MNHEY, CDR2 SVGAGI, per germline. The CDR3 runs 14 residues. CDR3: CASNPTGNYGEQYF. The CDR3 nucleotides read TGTGCCAGCAACCCTACAGGGAACTACGGCGAGCAGTACTTC.

CDR3 in amino acids: CASSQVSANTGELFF. The CDR3 DNA reads TGTGCCAGCAGCCAAGTCAGTGCGAACACCGGGGAGCTGTTTTTT. V and J are TRBV4-2 and TRBJ2-2; D is uncertain. Trimming shortened V by 1 base and J by 0 bases, and 6 bases separated the two germline ends. Germline V gene lookup returns CDR1 LGHNA and CDR2 YNFKEQ. The CDR3 covers 15 residues.

Only a few counts were recorded for this clone. The rearrangement links TRBV7-2 to TRBJ2-6, with D possibly being TRBD2 (7 bases). Germline CDR1 is SGHTA and CDR2 is FQGNSA. Trimming stripped 5 bases from V and 3 bases from J, with 20 bases between. The CDR3 loop spans 18 amino acids. Here the CDR3 reads CASSAAEGGLYGANVLTF. DNA of the CDR3: TGTGCCAGCAGCGCGGCGGAGGGGGGACTATATGGGGCCAACGTCCTGACTTTC.

V usage is TRBV5-6 and J usage is TRBJ2-7; 8 nucleotides match TRBD2. The V and J ends lost 3 bases and 6 bases, in that order; junction bases with no gene match: 11. Germline CDR1 SGHDT, CDR2 YYEEEE. This CDR3 region has 15 residues. The CDR3 spells CASSWLSGDPSEQYF. DNA for the CDR3: TGTGCCAGCAGCTGGCTTAGCGGGGACCCCAGCGAGCAGTACTTC.